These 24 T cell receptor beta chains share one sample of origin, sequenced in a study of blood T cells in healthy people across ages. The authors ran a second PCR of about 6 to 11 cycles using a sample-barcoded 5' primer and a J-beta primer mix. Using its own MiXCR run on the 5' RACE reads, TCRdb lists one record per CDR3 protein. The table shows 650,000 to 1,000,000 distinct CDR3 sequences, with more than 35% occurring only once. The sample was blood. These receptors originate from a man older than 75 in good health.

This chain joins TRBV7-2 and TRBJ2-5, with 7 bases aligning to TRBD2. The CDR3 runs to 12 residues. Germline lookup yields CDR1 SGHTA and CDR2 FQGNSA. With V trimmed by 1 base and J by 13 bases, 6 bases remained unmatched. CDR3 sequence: CASSLERGGGYF. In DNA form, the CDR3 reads TGTGCCAGCAGCTTAGAACGGGGCGGGGGGTACTTC.

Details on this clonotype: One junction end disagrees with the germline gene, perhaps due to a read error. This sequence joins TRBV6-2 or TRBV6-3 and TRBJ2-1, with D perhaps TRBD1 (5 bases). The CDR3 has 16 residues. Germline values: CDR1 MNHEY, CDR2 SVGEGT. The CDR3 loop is CVSTTNLRDMYNEQFF. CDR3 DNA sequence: TGTGTCAGCACTACAAACCTCAGGGATATGTACAATGAGCAGTTCTTC.

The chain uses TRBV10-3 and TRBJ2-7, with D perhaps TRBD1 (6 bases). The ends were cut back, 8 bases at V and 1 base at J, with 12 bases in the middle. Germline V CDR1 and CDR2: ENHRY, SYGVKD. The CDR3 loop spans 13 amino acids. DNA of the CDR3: TGTGCCATCGGCCGACAGGAGTCCTACGAGCAGTACTTC. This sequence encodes CAIGRQESYEQYF.

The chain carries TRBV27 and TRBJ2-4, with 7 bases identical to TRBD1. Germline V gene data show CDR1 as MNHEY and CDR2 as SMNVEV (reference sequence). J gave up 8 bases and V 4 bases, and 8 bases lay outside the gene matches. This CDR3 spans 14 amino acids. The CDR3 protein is CASSYRQGGHIQYF. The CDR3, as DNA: TGTGCCAGCAGTTACCGACAGGGCGGCCACATTCAGTACTTC.

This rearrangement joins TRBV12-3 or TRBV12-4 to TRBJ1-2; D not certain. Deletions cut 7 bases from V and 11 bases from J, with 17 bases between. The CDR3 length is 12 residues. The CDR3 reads CASTRRVGIYTF. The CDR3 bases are TGTGCCAGCACCCGAAGGGTGGGGATTTACACCTTC.

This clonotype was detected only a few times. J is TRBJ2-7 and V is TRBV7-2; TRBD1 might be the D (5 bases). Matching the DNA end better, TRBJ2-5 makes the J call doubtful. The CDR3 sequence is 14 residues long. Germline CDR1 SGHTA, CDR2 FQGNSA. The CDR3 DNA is TGTGCCAGCAGCGATGACAGTAATGGAGAGACCCAGTACTTC. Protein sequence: CASSDDSNGETQYF.

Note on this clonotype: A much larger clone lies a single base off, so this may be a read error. CDR3 amino acids: CASSLQRTGELFF. In nucleotides, the CDR3 is TGTGCCAGCAGCTTACAGCGCACCGGGGAGCTGTTTTTT. The chain recombines TRBV7-9 with TRBJ2-2; D is unresolved. Trimming left V 2 bases short and J 4 bases short, with 5 bases between. Germline assignment: CDR1 SEHNR and CDR2 FQNEAQ (reference sequence). The CDR3 is 13 residues long. Full variable domain (missing parts from reference TRBV7-9 and TRBJ2-2): DTGVSQNPRHKITKRGQNVTFRCDPISEHNRLYWYRQTLGQGPEFLTYFQNEAQLEKSRLLSDRFSAERPKGSFSTLEIQRTEQGDSAMYLCASSLQRTGELFFGEGSRLTVL.

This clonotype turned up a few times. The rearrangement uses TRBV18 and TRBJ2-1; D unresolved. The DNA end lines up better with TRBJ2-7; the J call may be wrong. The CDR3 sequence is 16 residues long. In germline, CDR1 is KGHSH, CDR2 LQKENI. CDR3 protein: CASSPPTSARYNEQYF. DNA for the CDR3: TGTGCCAGCTCACCACCGACCTCAGCCCGCTACAATGAGCAGTACTTC.

CDR3 region: CASRGVSGRAGEQYF. The CDR3 region has the DNA TGTGCCAGCAGGGGCGTTAGCGGGAGGGCCGGAGAGCAGTACTTC. The chain links TRBV6-2 or TRBV6-3 to TRBJ2-4; 11 bases align to TRBD2. This CDR3 region has 15 residues. V lost 6 bases, J lost 13 bases, and 14 bases stayed unmatched. Germline CDR1 MNHEY, CDR2 SVGEGT.

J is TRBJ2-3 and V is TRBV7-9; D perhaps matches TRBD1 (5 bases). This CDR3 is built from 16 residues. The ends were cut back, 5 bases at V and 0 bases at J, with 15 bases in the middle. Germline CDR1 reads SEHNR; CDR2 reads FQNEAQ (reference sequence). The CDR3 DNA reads TGTGCCAGCAGCAAATACGGTGACAGTAGCACAGATACGCAGTATTTT. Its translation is CASSKYGDSSTDTQYF.

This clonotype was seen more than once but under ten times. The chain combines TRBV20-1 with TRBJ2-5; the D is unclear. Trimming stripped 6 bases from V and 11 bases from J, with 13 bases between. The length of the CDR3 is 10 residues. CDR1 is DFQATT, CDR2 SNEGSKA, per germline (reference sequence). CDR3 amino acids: CSAGDRRQYF. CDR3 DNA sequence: TGCAGTGCCGGAGATAGGCGGCAGTACTTC.

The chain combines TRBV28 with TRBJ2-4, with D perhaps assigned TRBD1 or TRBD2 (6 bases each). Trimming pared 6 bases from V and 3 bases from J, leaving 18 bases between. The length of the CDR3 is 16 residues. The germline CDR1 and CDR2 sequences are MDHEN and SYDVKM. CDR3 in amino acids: CASSLEGGSDKNIQYF. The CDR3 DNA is TGTGCCAGCAGCCTGGAGGGGGGATCGGACAAAAACATTCAGTACTTC. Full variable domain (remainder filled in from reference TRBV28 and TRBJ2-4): DVKVTQSSRYLVKRTGEKVFLECVQDMDHENMFWYRQDPGLGLRLIYFSYDVKMKEKGDIPEGYSVSREKKERFSLILESASTNQTSMYLCASSLEGGSDKNIQYFGAGTRLSVL.

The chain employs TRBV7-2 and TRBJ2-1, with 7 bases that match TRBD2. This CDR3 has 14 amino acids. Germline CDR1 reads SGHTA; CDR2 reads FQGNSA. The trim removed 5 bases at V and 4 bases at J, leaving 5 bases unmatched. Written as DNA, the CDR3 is TGTGCCAGCAGCCTACTAGCGCAATACAATGAGCAGTTCTTC. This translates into CASSLLAQYNEQFF.

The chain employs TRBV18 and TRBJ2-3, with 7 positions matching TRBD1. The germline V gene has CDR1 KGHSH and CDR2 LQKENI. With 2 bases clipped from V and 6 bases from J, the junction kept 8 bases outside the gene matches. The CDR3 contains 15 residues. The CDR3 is CASSPATGHLDTQYF. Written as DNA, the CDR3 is TGTGCCAGCTCACCAGCGACAGGGCATTTGGATACGCAGTATTTT.

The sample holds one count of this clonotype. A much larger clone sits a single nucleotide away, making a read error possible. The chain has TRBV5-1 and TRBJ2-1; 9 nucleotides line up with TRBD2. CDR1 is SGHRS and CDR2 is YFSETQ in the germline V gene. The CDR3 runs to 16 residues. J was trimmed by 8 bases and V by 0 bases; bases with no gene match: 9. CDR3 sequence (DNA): TGCGCCAGCAGCTTGGGGGCGGGAGGGCCCCGCGATGAGCAGTTCTTC. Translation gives CASSLGAGGPRDEQFF.

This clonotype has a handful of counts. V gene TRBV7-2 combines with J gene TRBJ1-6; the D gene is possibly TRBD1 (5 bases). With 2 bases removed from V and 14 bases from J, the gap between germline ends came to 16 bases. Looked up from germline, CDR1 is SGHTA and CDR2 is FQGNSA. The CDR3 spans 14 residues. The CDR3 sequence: CASSLNGGAGALHF. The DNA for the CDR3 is TGTGCCAGCAGCTTAAATGGTGGGGCCGGCGCCCTCCACTTT.

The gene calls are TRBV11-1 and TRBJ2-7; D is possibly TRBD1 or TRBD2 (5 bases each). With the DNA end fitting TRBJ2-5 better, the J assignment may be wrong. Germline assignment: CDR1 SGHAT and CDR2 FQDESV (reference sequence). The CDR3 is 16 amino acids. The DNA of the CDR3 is TGTGCCAGCAGCCGCATGGGGCTAGCCGAGGGGGAGACCCAGTACTTC. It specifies CASSRMGLAEGETQYF.

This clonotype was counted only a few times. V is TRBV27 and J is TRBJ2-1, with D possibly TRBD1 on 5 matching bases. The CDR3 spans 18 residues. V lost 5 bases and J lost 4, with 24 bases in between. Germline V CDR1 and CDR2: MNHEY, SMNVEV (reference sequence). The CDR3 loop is CASSGASYGVEEYNEQFF. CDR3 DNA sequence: TGTGCCAGCAGTGGGGCAAGTTACGGTGTAGAGGAGTACAATGAGCAGTTCTTC.

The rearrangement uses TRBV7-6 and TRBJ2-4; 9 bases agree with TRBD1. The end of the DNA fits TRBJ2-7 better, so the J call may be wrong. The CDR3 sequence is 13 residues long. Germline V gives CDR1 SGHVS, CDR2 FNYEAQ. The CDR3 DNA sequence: TGTGCCAGCAGCCGGACAGGGGATACCGAGCAGTACTTC. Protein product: CASSRTGDTEQYF.

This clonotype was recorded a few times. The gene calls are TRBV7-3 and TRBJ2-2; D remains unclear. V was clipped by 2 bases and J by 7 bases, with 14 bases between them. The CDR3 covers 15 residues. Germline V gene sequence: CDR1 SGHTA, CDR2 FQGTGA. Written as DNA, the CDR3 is TGTGCCAGCAGCTTACAAAGAGGAGAGGTCGGGGAGCTGTTTTTT. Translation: CASSLQRGEVGELFF.

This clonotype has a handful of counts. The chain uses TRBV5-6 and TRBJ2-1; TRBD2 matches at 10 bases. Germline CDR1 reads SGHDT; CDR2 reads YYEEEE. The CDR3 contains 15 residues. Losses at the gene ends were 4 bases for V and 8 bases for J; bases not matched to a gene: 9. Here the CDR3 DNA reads TGTGCCAGCAGCAAAAGCGGGAGGGCCTTCGATGAGCAGTTCTTC. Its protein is CASSKSGRAFDEQFF.

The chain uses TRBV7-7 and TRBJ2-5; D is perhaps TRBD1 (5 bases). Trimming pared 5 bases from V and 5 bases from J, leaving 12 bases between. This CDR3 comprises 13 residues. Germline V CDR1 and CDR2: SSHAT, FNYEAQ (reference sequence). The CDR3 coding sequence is TGTGCCAGCAGCACGGACAAGGATGAGACCCAGTACTTC. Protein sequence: CASSTDKDETQYF.

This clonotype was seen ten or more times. This chain's CDR3 is CSGGGLAGDTQYF. For the CDR3, the DNA is TGCAGCGGGGGTGGACTAGCGGGAGATACGCAGTATTTT. The chain joins TRBV29-1 to TRBJ2-3; TRBD2 agrees at 11 bases. The CDR3 length is 13 residues. Trimming at V came to 7 bases and at J to 5 bases, leaving 5 bases not matched to a gene. Germline assignment: CDR1 SQVTM and CDR2 ANQGSEA.

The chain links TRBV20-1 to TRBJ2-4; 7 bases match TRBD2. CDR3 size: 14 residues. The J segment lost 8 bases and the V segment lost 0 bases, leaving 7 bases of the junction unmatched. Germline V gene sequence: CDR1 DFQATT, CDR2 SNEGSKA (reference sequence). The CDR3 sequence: CSARDSGGKDIQYF. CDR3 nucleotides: TGCAGTGCTAGAGATTCGGGGGGAAAAGACATTCAGTACTTC.